A selection of T cell receptor beta chains follows, all from one sample in a study of blood T cell repertoires in COVID-19. This table comes from immunoSEQ multiplex PCR, and its TCRdb copy is limited to in-frame clones, with some not included. The table shows more than 350,000 clones, with approximately 87% occurring only once. The sample was PBMCs or T cells enriched from blood (not recorded which). The source is a woman in her forties or fifties who had recovered from COVID-19. Both conserved end residues are part of each CDR3. The D gene is left open where the match is weak. Some rows mark clone size as missing; the rest say once, few, many or name a class of expanded clone.

NA	TRBD1	TRBJ1-2	TRBV11-2	TGTGCCAGCAGCTTTGAAGGGGGCGCGAATTATGGCTACACCTTC	CASSFEGGANYGYTF
NA	TRBD2	TRBJ2-1	TRBV14	TGTGCCAGCAGCCAAGGACTAGCGGGTGACAATGAGCAGTTCTTC	CASSQGLAGDNEQFF
once	TRBD1	TRBJ1-2	TRBV6-2/TRBV6-3	TGTGCCAGCAGTGCGACAGGGGGCATCTATGGCTACACCTTC	CASSATGGIYGYTF
once	NA	TRBJ1-5	TRBV30	TGTGCCGCCCAAGACAGTAGCAATCAGCCCCAGCATTTT	CAAQDSSNQPQHF
NA	TRBD1	TRBJ2-5	TRBV6-8	TGTGCCAGCAGTTTAGCAGGGGGCAAGGAGACCCAGTACTTC	CASSLAGGKETQYF
NA	TRBD1	TRBJ1-2	TRBV5-1	TGCGCCAGCAGCTTACAGGGGGCGATTTTCTATGGCTACACCTTC	CASSLQGAIFYGYTF
NA	TRBD1	TRBJ1-3	TRBV30	TGTGCCTCAACGACAGGGGGAAACACCATATATTTT	CASTTGGNTIYF
NA	NA	TRBJ1-2	TRBV5-4	TGTGCCAGCAGCCTGGGAGACAGGAGATATGGCTACACCTTC	CASSLGDRRYGYTF
NA	TRBD1	TRBJ1-2	TRBV6-5	TGTGCCAGCAGGGGGACAGGGGGCAGGTGGGGCTACACCTTC	CASRGTGGRWGYTF
few	NA	TRBJ1-3	TRBV4-3	TGCGCCAGCAGCCAAGATTCGGGAGGATACTCTGGAAACACCATATATTTT	CASSQDSGGYSGNTIYF
NA	NA	TRBJ1-2	TRBV3-1/TRBV3-2	TGTGCCAGCAGCCAGGATGACAGGACCTATGGCTACACCTTC	CASSQDDRTYGYTF
NA	NA	TRBJ2-5	TRBV11-2	TGTGCCAGCAGCGGGGGAGGCCAAGAGACCCAGTACTTC	CASSGGGQETQYF
NA	NA	TRBJ1-2	TRBV28	TGTGCCAGCAGTTTTCCACAGGGCCCCTGGGGTGGCTACACCTTC	CASSFPQGPWGGYTF
NA	TRBD1	TRBJ1-1	TRBV7-9	TGTGCCAGCAGCGGTTCGGACAGGCTCGGTGAAGCTTTCTTT	CASSGSDRLGEAFF
NA	NA	TRBJ1-5	TRBV28	TGTGCCAGCAGTTTGGGAGGGTCAGACCAGCCCCAGCATTTT	CASSLGGSDQPQHF
NA	NA	TRBJ1-2	TRBV4-2	TGTGCCAGCAGCCCATTAGGCGACTTTGGCTACACCTTC	CASSPLGDFGYTF
once	TRBD1	TRBJ2-2	TRBV5-4	TGTGCCAGCAGCTTTCGGACAGGGGGCGCCGGGGAGCTGTTTTTT	CASSFRTGGAGELFF
NA	NA	TRBJ1-4	TRBV9	TGTGCCATCTCCCCGGTAACTAATGAAAAACTGTTTTTT	CAISPVTNEKLFF
NA	NA	TRBJ2-7	TRBV28	TGTGCCAGCAGTTTATCAGGGGCCTACGAGCAGTACTTC	CASSLSGAYEQYF
NA	NA	TRBJ1-2	TRBV2	TGTGCCAGCAGTGAAGAAGGGGTCTATGGCTACACCTTC	CASSEEGVYGYTF
few	NA	TRBJ1-6	TRBV13	TGTGCCAGCAGCACCCAGGGGATGGGTAATTCACCCCTCCACTTT	CASSTQGMGNSPLHF
NA	NA	TRBJ1-2	TRBV10-3	TGTGCCATCAGTGAGTCGCGGGACGCTCCTAACTATGGCTACACCTTC	CAISESRDAPNYGYTF
NA	TRBD2	TRBJ2-1	TRBV7-6	TGTGCCAGCAGCGGTCAGCGGGGGGGATACAATGAGCAGTTCTTC	CASSGQRGGYNEQFF
NA	TRBD2	TRBJ2-1	TRBV24-1	TGTGCCACCAGTGATTTAGCGGGGGGCCCGTACAATGAGCAGTTCTTC	CATSDLAGGPYNEQFF
NA	NA	TRBJ1-4	TRBV5-6	TGTGCCAGCAGCCCAGTTGGGCAGGGTGGTGAAAAACTGTTTTTT	CASSPVGQGGEKLFF
NA	NA	TRBJ1-2	TRBV30	TGTGCCTGCCATATGGGGGGGGCGAGATCGGACACCTTC	CACHMGGARSDTF
NA	NA	TRBJ2-5	TRBV15	TGTGCCACCAGCGGTGGTTCTACGGTGGAAGAGACCCAGTACTTC	CATSGGSTVEETQYF
NA	NA	TRBJ1-3	TRBV18	TGTGCCAGCTCCTCCGAGTCTGGAAACACCATATATTTT	CASSSESGNTIYF
NA	TRBD1	TRBJ1-5	TRBV12-5	TGTGCTAGTGGTTTTAAGTCAGGGGGACCTGAGGGCAATCAGCCCCAGCATTTT	CASGFKSGGPEGNQPQHF
few	NA	TRBJ1-1	TRBV7-3	TGTGCCAGCAGCCTACACAACCTGGAGACTGAAGCTTTCTTT	CASSLHNLETEAFF
NA	NA	TRBJ1-2	TRBV10-3	TGTGCCATCAGTGGGACTAATGCCGGCTATGGCTACACCTTC	CAISGTNAGYGYTF
NA	TRBD1	TRBJ2-6	TRBV5-1	TGCGCCAGCAGCTTCGGACCCAGACAGGGGGTTTTAGGCTCTGGGGCCAACGTCCTGACTTTC	CASSFGPRQGVLGSGANVLTF
NA	TRBD1	TRBJ1-2	TRBV4-2	TGTGCCAGCAGCCAGCGTCCGGAGACAGGGGCGCAGGGCTACACCTTC	CASSQRPETGAQGYTF
NA	TRBD2	TRBJ2-2	TRBV11-2	TGTGCCAGCAGCTTAGCCCTAGCGGGGAACACCGGGGAGCTGTTTTTT	CASSLALAGNTGELFF
NA	TRBD1	TRBJ2-3	TRBV7-9	TGTGCCAGCAGCTTGACAGGGGGTGATTCAACAGATACGCAGTATTTT	CASSLTGGDSTDTQYF
NA	NA	TRBJ1-1	TRBV9	TGTGCCAGCAGCGTAGAAGGCGGTGTAACTGAAGCTTTCTTT	CASSVEGGVTEAFF
NA	TRBD1	TRBJ2-3	TRBV5-1	TGCGCCAGCAGCTACAGGGGGTATGATACAGATACGCAGTATTTT	CASSYRGYDTDTQYF
NA	NA	TRBJ1-2	TRBV28	TGTGCCAGTTGGGGGGTTAACTATGGCTACACCTTC	CASWGVNYGYTF
NA	TRBD1	TRBJ2-1	TRBV30	TGTGCCTGGGACAGGGGCTCCTACAATGAGCAGTTCTTC	CAWDRGSYNEQFF
few	TRBD2	TRBJ2-3	TRBV13	TGTGCCAGCAGCTTCCTGAGCAGCGGGGGTCCTAGCACAGATACGCAGTATTTT	CASSFLSSGGPSTDTQYF
NA	NA	TRBJ2-1	TRBV30	TGTGCCTGGAGTGTATCTGTCCATGAGCAGTTCTTC	CAWSVSVHEQFF
few	NA	TRBJ2-2	TRBV6-2/TRBV6-3	TGTGCCAGCAGCCCTCCGGGTGGGGGCGGAACGGCCGGGGAGCTGTTTTTT	CASSPPGGGGTAGELFF
once	NA	TRBJ2-1	TRBV4-1	TGCGCCAGCAGCCAAGATCCCGAACGGCTAGCCAATGAGCAGTTCTTC	CASSQDPERLANEQFF
NA	NA	TRBJ2-4	TRBV2	TGTGCCAGCAGTTCAGGGGGCGGGAGGGTTGTGGACATTCAGTACTTC	CASSSGGGRVVDIQYF
NA	NA	TRBJ2-7	TRBV30	TGTGCCTGGAGTGCAAAGGGACTTGCCTACGAGCAGTACTTC	CAWSAKGLAYEQYF
NA	NA	TRBJ1-5	TRBV28	TGTGCCAGCAGTTTAACCGACAGTACCAATCAGCCCCAGCATTTT	CASSLTDSTNQPQHF
NA	NA	TRBJ1-4	TRBV2	TGTGCCAGCAGTGCCCAGGGGATGGCTAATGAAAAACTGTTTTTT	CASSAQGMANEKLFF
NA	NA	TRBJ2-1	TRBV19	TGTGCCAGTAGTAGAGGATACAATGAGCAGTTCTTC	CASSRGYNEQFF
NA	TRBD1	TRBJ1-6	TRBV6-5	TGTGCCAGCAGTTTACGACAGGGACGTTTTTCACCCCTCCACTTT	CASSLRQGRFSPLHF
NA	NA	TRBJ1-1	TRBV4-2	TGTGCCAGCAGCCCCGGGAGCGGCGGGAACACTGAAGCTTTCTTT	CASSPGSGGNTEAFF
once	NA	TRBJ1-1	TRBV15	TGTGCCACCAGCAGAGATCCAAATGAAGCTTTCTTT	CATSRDPNEAFF
NA	NA	TRBJ2-2	TRBV13	TGTGCCAGCAGCTTAGCCCTCGGACAGAGGACCGGGGAGCTGTTTTTT	CASSLALGQRTGELFF
once	TRBD1	TRBJ1-2	TRBV29-1	TGCAGCATTCCGGGACAGGGGGCTGGTGGCTACACCTTC	CSIPGQGAGGYTF
NA	NA	TRBJ2-3	TRBV11-2	TGTGCCAGCAGCTTACGTAGGGACTGGGCAGATACGCAGTATTTT	CASSLRRDWADTQYF
once	NA	TRBJ1-2	TRBV14	TGTGCCAGCAGCCAAGATCGAGCAGGGTGGGGCAGTGGCTACACCTTC	CASSQDRAGWGSGYTF
NA	TRBD2	TRBJ2-1	TRBV7-2	TGTGCCAGCAGCCCACTCGCCCCCATACTAGCGGGGGTTAACAATGAGCAGTTCTTC	CASSPLAPILAGVNNEQFF
NA	NA	TRBJ1-1	TRBV4-3	TGCGCCAGCAGCCAAGGCCTGCAGGGGATAGGGGACACTGAAGCTTTCTTT	CASSQGLQGIGDTEAFF
NA	NA	TRBJ2-3	TRBV5-1	TGCGCCAGCAGCTTAACCCTAGCGAAATCCACAGATACGCAGTATTTT	CASSLTLAKSTDTQYF
few	NA	TRBJ1-2	TRBV9	TGTGCCAGCAGCCCCCAGGGGAGTCGGCGCTATGGCTACACCTTC	CASSPQGSRRYGYTF
NA	TRBD2	TRBJ2-5	TRBV7-2	TGTGCCAGCAGCTCCCTCCTCGTGGAGCGGGGAGGGCCGACCCAGTACTTC	CASSSLLVERGGPTQYF